A single T cell receptor (beta chain) is shown here with its context. The data were taken from a study of blood T cell repertoires in COVID-19. The method was immunoSEQ multiplex PCR; TCRdb's version includes in-frame clones alone and lacks a portion of them. The profile covers about 250,000 clones, with around 83% appearing a single time and roughly 7.8% taken by the ten largest. CDR1 is LNHDA and CDR2 is SQIVND in the germline V gene (reference sequence). The CDR3 consists of 17 residues. V lost 0 bases and J lost 4, with 15 bases in between. The V and J genes are TRBV19 and TRBJ2-2, with D possibly being TRBD2 (6 bases). Sequenced material: peripheral blood. The clonotype was recovered from a man in his forties with active or convalescent COVID-19. The CDR3 sequence is CASSIELRRAGTGELFF. The CDR3 DNA follows: TGTGCCAGTAGTATAGAGTTGAGGAGGGCTGGCACCGGGGAGCTGTTTTTT.